These 26 T cell receptor beta chains were all obtained from the same sample, sequenced in a study of blood T cell repertoires in COVID-19. Clones were read by immunoSEQ multiplex PCR, and TCRdb kept only the in-frame ones, dropping some. The repertoire has 150,000 to 200,000 clones, about nine tenths of them found once; the top ten carry roughly 25%. The sequenced sample was peripheral blood. These receptor sequences come from a man between 60 and 70 years old with acute or convalescent COVID-19.

In nucleotides, the CDR3 is TGTGCCAGCAGCCAAGGCCCCTCAAGCGCAGAGACCCAGTACTTC. This translates into CASSQGPSSAETQYF. The chain employs TRBV14 and TRBJ2-5; the D is unclear. Trimming removed 1 base at V and 4 bases at J, with 13 bases between. CDR1 SGHDN and CDR2 FVKESK come from the germline V gene. CDR3 length: 15 residues.

This rearrangement joins TRBV7-3 to TRBJ2-2; D is ambiguous. V lost 1 base and J 6 bases, leaving 9 bases between the germline ends. Per germline, CDR1 SGHTA and CDR2 FQGTGA. This CDR3 spans 14 amino acids. The CDR3 is CASSLMAFPGELFF. Here the CDR3 DNA reads TGTGCCAGCAGCTTAATGGCATTTCCCGGGGAGCTGTTTTTT.

V and J are TRBV3-1 (or the pseudogene TRBV3-2) and TRBJ2-3; 11 positions match TRBD2. Unmatched junction bases numbered 15, after V lost 10 bases and J lost 0 bases. The CDR3 spans 18 residues. In germline, CDR1 is LGHDT, CDR2 YNNKEL (reference sequence). The CDR3 here is CAIPLTSGKLTSTDTQYF. The CDR3 bases are TGTGCCATCCCATTGACTAGCGGGAAGCTGACTAGCACAGATACGCAGTATTTT.

The chain has TRBV10-1 and TRBJ1-1; D might be TRBD1 (6 bases). V was cut by 5 bases and J by 3 bases, with 13 bases left in between. Germline CDR1 is WNHNN and CDR2 is SYGVQD (reference sequence). The CDR3 consists of 14 residues. The CDR3 nucleotides read TGCGCCAGCAGTCGGCGGCCAGGGGACACTGAAGCTTTCTTT. The encoded protein is CASSRRPGDTEAFF.

This rearrangement joins TRBV10-3 to TRBJ2-1; 8 bases line up with TRBD1. V shed 6 bases and J 7 bases; nucleotides not matched to a gene: 8. CDR3 length: 14 residues. Germline CDR1 reads ENHRY; CDR2 reads SYGVKD. DNA of the CDR3: TGTGCCATCAGCCAGGACAGGGTGGGGAATGAGCAGTTCTTC. Amino acids: CAISQDRVGNEQFF.

J is TRBJ1-3 and V is TRBV15; D unclear. Per the germline V gene, CDR1 is LNHNV and CDR2 is YYDKDF (reference sequence). V was cut by 3 bases and J by 0 bases, with 15 bases left in between. CDR3 length: 17 amino acids. The CDR3 nucleotides read TGTGCCACCAGCAGTTCAAGACAAGGAGGCTCTGGAAACACCATATATTTT. Amino acids: CATSSSRQGGSGNTIYF.

J is TRBJ2-1 and V is TRBV19; possibly TRBD1 for D (5 bases). The V end was cut by 3 bases, the J end by 8 bases, with 17 bases between. CDR1 is LNHDA and CDR2 is SQIVND in the germline V gene (reference sequence). The CDR3 has 15 amino acids. The chain's CDR3 is CASSIDREGVDEQFF. CDR3 DNA sequence: TGTGCCAGTAGTATCGACAGAGAAGGGGTAGATGAGCAGTTCTTC.

The J gene is TRBJ1-2, the V gene TRBV19; possibly TRBD1 for D (6 bases). CDR1 is LNHDA, CDR2 SQIVND, per germline (reference sequence). The ends were cut back, 4 bases at V and 0 bases at J, with 12 bases in the middle. The CDR3 spans 15 residues. The chain's CDR3 is CASSRDTVANYGYTF. In nucleotides, the CDR3 is TGTGCCAGTAGTAGGGACACGGTAGCTAACTATGGCTACACCTTC.

The V call is TRBV19, the J call TRBJ1-3; D is perhaps TRBD1 (6 bases). The CDR3 is 14 amino acids. Germline V gene sequence: CDR1 LNHDA, CDR2 SQIVND (reference sequence). The V end lost 7 bases, the J end lost 7 bases, and 17 bases lay between the germline ends. The CDR3 DNA is TGTGCCAGTATAAGCCCTGGGACACTCAACACCATATATTTT. It is translated as CASISPGTLNTIYF.

This chain connects TRBV4-1 to TRBJ2-3; 7 bases fit TRBD2. CDR1 MGHRA and CDR2 YSYEKL come from the germline V gene. V lost 3 bases, J lost 2 bases, and 11 bases stayed unmatched. The CDR3 contains 17 residues. The CDR3 DNA sequence: TGCGCCAGCAGCCAGCCCCGGACTAGTCGTTACACAGATACGCAGTATTTT. This codes for CASSQPRTSRYTDTQYF.

The rearrangement links TRBV7-2 to TRBJ2-2, with 12 bases matching TRBD1. Germline loops: CDR1 SGHTA, CDR2 FQGNSA. The CDR3 sequence is 18 residues long. Trimming at V came to 3 bases and at J to 5 bases, leaving 10 bases not matched to a gene. The CDR3 protein is CASSLAGTGGAGTGELFF. In DNA, the CDR3 is TGTGCCAGCAGCTTGGCCGGGACAGGGGGCGCGGGGACCGGGGAGCTGTTTTTT.

The chain links TRBV7-3 to TRBJ2-6; tentative D call: TRBD1 (5 bases). V dropped 5 bases and J dropped 1 base, with 9 bases sitting between them. The CDR3 extends over 15 amino acids. CDR1 SGHTA and CDR2 FQGTGA come from the germline V gene. The CDR3 nucleotides read TGTGCCAGCAGCCCAGGGATTTCTGGGGCCAACGTCCTGACTTTC. This sequence encodes CASSPGISGANVLTF.

J is TRBJ1-1 and V is TRBV19, with D perhaps matching TRBD1 (6 bases). CDR3 length: 15 amino acids. Trimming pared 7 bases from V and 2 bases from J, leaving 17 bases between. The germline gives CDR1 LNHDA, CDR2 SQIVND (reference sequence). CDR3 loop: CASTLLDRPNTEAFF. The CDR3 region has the DNA TGTGCCAGTACCCTACTGGACAGACCTAACACTGAAGCTTTCTTT.

V is TRBV6-5 and J is TRBJ1-4; 8 bases fit TRBD1. CDR1 is MNHEY and CDR2 is SVGAGI in the germline V gene. Trimming at V came to 5 bases and at J to 4 bases, leaving 6 bases not matched to a gene. This CDR3 region has 15 residues. This chain's CDR3 is CASSRWTGNNEKLFF. In nucleotides, the CDR3 is TGTGCCAGCAGTAGATGGACAGGGAATAATGAAAAACTGTTTTTT.

This chain links TRBV30 with TRBJ2-6, with 10 bases matching TRBD2. The germline CDR1 and CDR2 sequences are GTSNPN and SVGIG (reference sequence). This CDR3 contains 18 residues. The ends lost 2 bases at V and 1 base at J; junction bases unmatched: 8. CDR3 nucleotide sequence: TGTGCCTGGAGTACCAAACTAGCGGGGTGGTCTGGGGCCAACGTCCTGACTTTC. Its translation is CAWSTKLAGWSGANVLTF.

The genes are TRBV19 and TRBJ1-5; possibly TRBD1 for D (6 bases). CDR1 and CDR2 from the germline V gene are LNHDA and SQIVND (reference sequence). Trimming shortened V by 1 base and J by 3 bases, and 10 bases separated the two germline ends. CDR3 length: 15 residues. The CDR3 DNA reads TGTGCCAGTAGTATAGTTACAGGGCCCAATCAGCCCCAGCATTTT. This gives the protein CASSIVTGPNQPQHF.

CDR3 residues: CASSRTGVTGNTIYF. The DNA for the CDR3 is TGTGCCAGCAGCCGGACAGGGGTTACTGGAAACACCATATATTTT. The chain couples TRBV7-9 to TRBJ1-3; 9 nucleotides line up with TRBD1. The ends lost 5 bases at V and 2 bases at J; junction bases unmatched: 4. Germline V lookup: CDR1 SEHNR, CDR2 FQNEAQ (reference sequence). The CDR3 is 15 amino acids.

The V gene is TRBV28, the J gene TRBJ2-2; 7 bases map to TRBD2. The V and J ends lost 7 bases and 4 bases, in that order; junction bases with no gene match: 12. The CDR3 sequence is 16 residues long. Germline lookup yields CDR1 MDHEN and CDR2 SYDVKM. The CDR3 loop reads CASTMGGRSSTGELFF. Written as DNA, the CDR3 is TGTGCCAGCACCATGGGGGGGAGATCGAGCACCGGGGAGCTGTTTTTT. Supplemented by reference TRBV28 and TRBJ2-2, the full variable domain reads DVKVTQSSRYLVKRTGEKVFLECVQDMDHENMFWYRQDPGLGLRLIYFSYDVKMKEKGDIPEGYSVSREKKERFSLILESASTNQTSMYLCASTMGGRSSTGELFFGEGSRLTVL.

This clone occurred a few times. V usage is TRBV19 and J usage is TRBJ1-1, with a tentative D call TRBD1 (6 bases). CDR3 length: 15 amino acids. V lost 3 bases and J 0 bases, leaving 11 bases between the germline ends. CDR1 and CDR2 (germline): LNHDA, SQIVND (reference sequence). The CDR3 is CASSIGGHLNTEAFF. In DNA, the CDR3 is TGTGCCAGTAGTATTGGGGGACACCTGAACACTGAAGCTTTCTTT.

J is TRBJ1-4 and V is TRBV11-3, with D maybe TRBD1 (5 bases). This CDR3 is 15 amino acids long. The ends were cut back, 5 bases at V and 0 bases at J, with 10 bases in the middle. Per germline, CDR1 SGHNT and CDR2 YENEEA. The CDR3 sequence: CASSRGGTTNEKLFF. The CDR3 nucleotides read TGTGCCAGCAGCCGTGGGGGGACAACTAATGAAAAACTGTTTTTT. The variable domain in full, with the rest retrieved from reference TRBV11-3 and TRBJ1-4, is EAGVVQSPRYKIIEKKQPVAFWCNPISGHNTLYWYLQNLGQGPELLIRYENEEAVDDSQLPKDRFSAERLKGVDSTLKIQPAELGDSAVYLCASSRGGTTNEKLFFGSGTQLSVL.

The chain is built from TRBV7-9 and TRBJ2-7; D might be TRBD2 (5 bases). Per the germline V gene, CDR1 is SEHNR and CDR2 is FQNEAQ (reference sequence). The CDR3 runs to 14 residues. Trimming removed 6 bases at V and 6 bases at J, with 18 bases between. CDR3 residues: CASRPSRWPSEQYF. In DNA, the CDR3 is TGTGCCAGCAGACCTAGCAGGTGGCCTAGCGAGCAGTACTTC.

V usage is TRBV6-6 and J usage is TRBJ1-6; maybe TRBD1 (5 bases). The V end lost 11 bases, the J end lost 6 bases, and 14 bases lay between the germline ends. Germline CDR1 and CDR2: MNHNY and SVGAGI (reference sequence). This CDR3 has 13 residues. The CDR3 sequence is CAGHGTFNSPLHF. As DNA, the CDR3 is TGTGCCGGACACGGGACTTTTAATTCACCCCTCCACTTT.

The chain recombines TRBV9 with TRBJ1-2; weak D call: TRBD1 (6 bases). The germline V gene encodes CDR1 SGDLS and CDR2 YYNGEE. CDR3 length equals 15 residues. V lost 5 bases, J lost 0 bases, and 14 bases lay in between. The CDR3 DNA reads as TGTGCCAGCAGTGCATCCGCAGGGGCTAACTATGGCTACACCTTC. Translation: CASSASAGANYGYTF.

The chain links TRBV5-6 to TRBJ1-1, with 7 positions matching TRBD1. This CDR3 is 14 amino acids long. The J segment lost 3 bases and the V segment lost 1 base, leaving 3 bases of the junction unmatched. CDR1 is SGHDT, CDR2 YYEEEE, per germline. CDR3 bases: TGTGCCAGCAGCTTGAACAGGGGATACACTGAAGCTTTCTTT. It codes for CASSLNRGYTEAFF.

The V call is TRBV7-9, the J call TRBJ1-1, with D hard to call. Germline V lookup: CDR1 SEHNR, CDR2 FQNEAQ (reference sequence). Trimming left V 3 bases short and J 6 bases short, with 8 bases between. The CDR3 runs to 12 residues. CDR3 coding DNA: TGTGCCAGCAGCTTTCCCCGAGCTGAAGCTTTCTTT. Protein: CASSFPRAEAFF.

The genes are TRBV28 and TRBJ2-3; 8 positions agree with TRBD2. With 5 bases clipped from V and 2 bases from J, the junction kept 3 bases outside the gene matches. Germline CDR1 MDHEN, CDR2 SYDVKM. The CDR3 has 14 amino acids. CDR3 DNA sequence: TGTGCCAGCAGTGGCGGGGGGCCCACAGATACGCAGTATTTT. Its translation is CASSGGGPTDTQYF.